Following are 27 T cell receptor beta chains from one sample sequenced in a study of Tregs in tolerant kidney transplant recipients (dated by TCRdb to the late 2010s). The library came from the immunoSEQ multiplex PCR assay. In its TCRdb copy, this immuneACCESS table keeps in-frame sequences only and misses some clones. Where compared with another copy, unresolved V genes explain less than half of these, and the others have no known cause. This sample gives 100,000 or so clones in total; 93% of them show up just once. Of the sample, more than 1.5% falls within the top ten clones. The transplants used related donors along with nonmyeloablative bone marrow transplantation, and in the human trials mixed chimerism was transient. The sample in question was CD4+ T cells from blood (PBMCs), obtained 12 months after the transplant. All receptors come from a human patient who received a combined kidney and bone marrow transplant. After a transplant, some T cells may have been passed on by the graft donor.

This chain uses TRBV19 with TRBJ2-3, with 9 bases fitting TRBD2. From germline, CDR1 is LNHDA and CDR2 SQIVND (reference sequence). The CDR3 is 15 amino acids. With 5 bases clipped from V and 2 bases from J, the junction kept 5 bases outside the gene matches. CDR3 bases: TGTGCCAGTAGTCAGCTAGCGGGAACCACAGATACGCAGTATTTT. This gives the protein CASSQLAGTTDTQYF.

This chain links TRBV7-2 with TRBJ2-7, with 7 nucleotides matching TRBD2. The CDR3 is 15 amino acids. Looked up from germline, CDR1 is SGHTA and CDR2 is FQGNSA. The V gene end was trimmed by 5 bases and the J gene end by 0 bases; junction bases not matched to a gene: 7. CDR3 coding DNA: TGTGCCAGCAGCCGGCTAGCGGTAAGCTCCTACGAGCAGTACTTC. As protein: CASSRLAVSSYEQYF.

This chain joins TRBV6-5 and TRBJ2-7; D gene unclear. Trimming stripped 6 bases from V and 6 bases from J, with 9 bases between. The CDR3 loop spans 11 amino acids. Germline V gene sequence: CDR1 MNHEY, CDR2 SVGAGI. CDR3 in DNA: TGTGCCAGCAGACGAGATCTCGAGCAGTACTTC. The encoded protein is CASRRDLEQYF.

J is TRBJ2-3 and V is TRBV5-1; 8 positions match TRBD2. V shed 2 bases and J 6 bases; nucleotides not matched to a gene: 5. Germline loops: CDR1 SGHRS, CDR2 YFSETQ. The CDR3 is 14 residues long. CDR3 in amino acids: CASSLLAAGDTQYF. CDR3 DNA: TGCGCCAGCAGCTTACTAGCGGCCGGTGATACGCAGTATTTT.

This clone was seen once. The CDR3 is CATRKEGTGWDQPQHF. CDR3 DNA sequence: TGTGCCACCAGAAAAGAGGGGACAGGGTGGGATCAGCCCCAGCATTTT. The V and J genes are TRBV15 and TRBJ1-5, with 9 nucleotides matching TRBD1. Germline lookup yields CDR1 LNHNV and CDR2 YYDKDF (reference sequence). The length of the CDR3 is 16 residues. V lost 6 bases and J lost 5; bases outside the gene matches: 11.

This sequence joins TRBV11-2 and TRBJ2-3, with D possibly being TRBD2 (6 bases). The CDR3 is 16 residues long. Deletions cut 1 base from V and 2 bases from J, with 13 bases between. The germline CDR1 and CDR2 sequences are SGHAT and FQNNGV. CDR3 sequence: CASSLVGGIYTDTQYF. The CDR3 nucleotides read TGTGCCAGCAGCTTAGTTGGGGGGATATACACAGATACGCAGTATTTT.

The CDR3 reads CASSAFLNTEAFF. Written as DNA, the CDR3 is TGTGCCAGCAGCGCTTTCCTTAACACTGAAGCTTTCTTT. The chain couples TRBV9 to TRBJ1-1, with D unresolved. Germline-derived CDR1 and CDR2 are SGDLS and YYNGEE. This CDR3 is 13 amino acids long. Trimming cost V 3 bases and J 2 bases, with 8 bases left between them.

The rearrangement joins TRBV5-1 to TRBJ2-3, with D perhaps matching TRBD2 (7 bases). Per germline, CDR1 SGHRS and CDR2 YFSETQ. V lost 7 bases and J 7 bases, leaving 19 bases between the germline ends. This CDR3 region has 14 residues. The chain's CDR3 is CASHRGEGRYTQYF. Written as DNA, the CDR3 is TGCGCCAGCCATAGGGGGGAGGGCCGATATACGCAGTATTTT.

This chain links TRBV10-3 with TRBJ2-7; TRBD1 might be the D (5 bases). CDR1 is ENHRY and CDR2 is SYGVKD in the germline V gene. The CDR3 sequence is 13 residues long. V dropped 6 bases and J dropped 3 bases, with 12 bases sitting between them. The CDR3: CAISRDSYYEQYF. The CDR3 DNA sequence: TGTGCCATCAGCCGAGACAGCTACTACGAGCAGTACTTC.

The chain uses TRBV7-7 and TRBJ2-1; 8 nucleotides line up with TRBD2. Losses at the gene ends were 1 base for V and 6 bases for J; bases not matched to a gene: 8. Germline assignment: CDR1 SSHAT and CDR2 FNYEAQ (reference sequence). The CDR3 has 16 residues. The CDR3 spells CASSLERGGGVNEQFF. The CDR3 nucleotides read TGTGCCAGCAGCTTAGAACGGGGGGGAGGTGTCAATGAGCAGTTCTTC.

Here the CDR3 DNA reads TGCGCCAGCAGCTTGGTACTAGCGGGGGGCTACAATGAGCAGTTCTTC. As protein: CASSLVLAGGYNEQFF. This sequence joins TRBV5-1 and TRBJ2-1, with TRBD2 matching 12 bases. CDR1 is SGHRS and CDR2 is YFSETQ in the germline V gene. V lost 0 bases, J lost 3 bases, and 1 base stayed unmatched. The CDR3 is made up of 16 amino acids.

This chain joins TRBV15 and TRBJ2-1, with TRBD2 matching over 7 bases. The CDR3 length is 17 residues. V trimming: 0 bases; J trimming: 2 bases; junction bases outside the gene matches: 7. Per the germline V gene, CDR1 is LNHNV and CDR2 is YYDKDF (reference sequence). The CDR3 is CATSRDSTLAAYNEQFF. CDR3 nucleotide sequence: TGTGCCACCAGCAGAGATAGTACGCTAGCGGCCTACAATGAGCAGTTCTTC.

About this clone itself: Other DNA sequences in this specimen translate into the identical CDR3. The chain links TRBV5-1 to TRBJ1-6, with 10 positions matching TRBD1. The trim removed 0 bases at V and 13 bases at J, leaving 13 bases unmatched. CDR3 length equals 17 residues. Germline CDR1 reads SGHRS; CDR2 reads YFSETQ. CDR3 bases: TGCGCCAGCAGCTTGGGCGTTGCGGGACAGGGGCAATCCCCCCTCCACTTT. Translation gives CASSLGVAGQGQSPLHF.

Here the CDR3 DNA reads TGTGCCAGCAGCTTGGGACTAGCGGGTCAAGAGACCCAGTACTTC. This codes for CASSLGLAGQETQYF. The J gene is TRBJ2-5, the V gene TRBV5-6; 10 nucleotides align to TRBD2. The CDR3 is 15 amino acids. J was trimmed by 2 bases and V by 0 bases; bases with no gene match: 1. Germline-derived CDR1 and CDR2 are SGHDT and YYEEEE.

The DNA for the CDR3 is TGTGCCATCCGGGACAGGTCCTACGAGCAGTACTTC. Its protein is CAIRDRSYEQYF. The chain uses TRBV10-3 and TRBJ2-7; 8 bases line up with TRBD1. Germline assignment: CDR1 ENHRY and CDR2 SYGVKD. Trimming removed 8 bases from V and 1 base from J; junction bases left unmatched: 1. The CDR3 length is 12 residues.

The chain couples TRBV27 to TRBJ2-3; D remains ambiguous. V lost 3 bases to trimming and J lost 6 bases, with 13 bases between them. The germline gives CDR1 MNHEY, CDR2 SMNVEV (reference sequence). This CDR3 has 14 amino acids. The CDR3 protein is CASSFGPLPDTQYF. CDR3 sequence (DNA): TGTGCCAGCAGTTTCGGTCCTCTACCGGATACGCAGTATTTT.

The CDR3 DNA reads TGTGCCAGCAGCCCCTCGACTAGTCGGGCTGGGTTTACGCAGTATTTT. Its translation is CASSPSTSRAGFTQYF. The chain links TRBV7-6 to TRBJ2-3, with D possibly matching TRBD2 (6 bases). Looked up from germline, CDR1 is SGHVS and CDR2 is FNYEAQ. Trimming left V 5 bases short and J 8 bases short, with 23 bases between. The CDR3 is 16 amino acids.

DNA of the CDR3: TGTGCCAGCAGCTTAGCCCAGCCCCACCGGGGGGGGGAGCAGTTCTTC. It yields the protein CASSLAQPHRGGEQFF. V gene TRBV7-2 combines with J gene TRBJ2-1, with 8 nucleotides matching TRBD2. The CDR3 covers 16 residues. Trimming at V came to 0 bases and at J to 10 bases, leaving 11 bases not matched to a gene. Germline CDR1 is SGHTA and CDR2 is FQGNSA.

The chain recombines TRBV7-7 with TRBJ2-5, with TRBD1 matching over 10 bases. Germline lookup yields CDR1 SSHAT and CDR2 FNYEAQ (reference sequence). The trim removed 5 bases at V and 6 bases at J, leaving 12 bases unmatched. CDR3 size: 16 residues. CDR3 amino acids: CASSLFGTGDFKTQYF. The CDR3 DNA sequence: TGTGCCAGCAGCCTCTTCGGGACAGGGGATTTCAAGACCCAGTACTTC.

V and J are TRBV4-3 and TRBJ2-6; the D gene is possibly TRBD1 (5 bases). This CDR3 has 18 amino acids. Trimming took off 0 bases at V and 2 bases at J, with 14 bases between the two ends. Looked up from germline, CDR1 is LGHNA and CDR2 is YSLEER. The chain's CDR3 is CASSQDTQGVAGANVLTF. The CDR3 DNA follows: TGCGCCAGCAGCCAAGACACCCAGGGCGTAGCTGGGGCCAACGTCCTGACTTTC.

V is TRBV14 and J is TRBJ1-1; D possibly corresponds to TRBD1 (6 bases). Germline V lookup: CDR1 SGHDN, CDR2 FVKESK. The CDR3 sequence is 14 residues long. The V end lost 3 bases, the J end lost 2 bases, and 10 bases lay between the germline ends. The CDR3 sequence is CASSHGQTNTEAFF. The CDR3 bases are TGTGCCAGCAGCCACGGACAGACCAACACTGAAGCTTTCTTT.

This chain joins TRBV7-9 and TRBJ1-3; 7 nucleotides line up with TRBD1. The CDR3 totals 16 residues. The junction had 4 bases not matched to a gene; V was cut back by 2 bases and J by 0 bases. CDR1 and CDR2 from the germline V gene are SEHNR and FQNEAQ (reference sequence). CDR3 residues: CASSLRGQNSGNTIYF. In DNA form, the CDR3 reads TGTGCCAGCAGCTTACGGGGACAGAACTCTGGAAACACCATATATTTT.

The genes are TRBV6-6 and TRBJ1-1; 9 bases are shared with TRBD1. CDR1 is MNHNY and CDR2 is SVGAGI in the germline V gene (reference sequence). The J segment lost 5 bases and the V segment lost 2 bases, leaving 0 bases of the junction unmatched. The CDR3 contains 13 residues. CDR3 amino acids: CASSYDRGTEAFF. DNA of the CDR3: TGTGCCAGCAGTTACGACAGGGGGACTGAAGCTTTCTTT.

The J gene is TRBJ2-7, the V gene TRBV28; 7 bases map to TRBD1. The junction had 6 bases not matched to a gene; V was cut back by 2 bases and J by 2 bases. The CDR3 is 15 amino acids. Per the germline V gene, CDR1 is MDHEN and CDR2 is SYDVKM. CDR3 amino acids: CASSLKQGWAYEQYF. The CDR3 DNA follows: TGTGCCAGCAGTTTAAAACAGGGGTGGGCCTACGAGCAGTACTTC.

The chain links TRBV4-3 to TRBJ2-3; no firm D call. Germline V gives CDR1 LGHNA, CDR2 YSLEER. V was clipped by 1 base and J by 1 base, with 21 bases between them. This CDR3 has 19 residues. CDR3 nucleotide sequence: TGCGCCAGCAGCCAAGTTCTACCGAGCGATCTTTTGGGCACAGATACGCAGTATTTT. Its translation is CASSQVLPSDLLGTDTQYF.

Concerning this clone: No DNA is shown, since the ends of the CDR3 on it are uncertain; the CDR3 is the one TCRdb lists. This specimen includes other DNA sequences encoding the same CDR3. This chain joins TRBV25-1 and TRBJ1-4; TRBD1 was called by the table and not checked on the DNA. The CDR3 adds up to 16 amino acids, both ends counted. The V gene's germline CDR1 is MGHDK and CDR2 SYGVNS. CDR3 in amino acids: CASSEWAQGANEKLFF.

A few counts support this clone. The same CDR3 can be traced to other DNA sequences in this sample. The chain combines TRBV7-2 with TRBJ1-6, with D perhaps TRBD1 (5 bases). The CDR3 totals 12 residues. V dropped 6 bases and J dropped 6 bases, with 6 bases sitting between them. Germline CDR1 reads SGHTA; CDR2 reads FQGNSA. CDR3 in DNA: TGTGCCAGCAGACAGGTTAATTCACCCCTCCACTTT. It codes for CASRQVNSPLHF.